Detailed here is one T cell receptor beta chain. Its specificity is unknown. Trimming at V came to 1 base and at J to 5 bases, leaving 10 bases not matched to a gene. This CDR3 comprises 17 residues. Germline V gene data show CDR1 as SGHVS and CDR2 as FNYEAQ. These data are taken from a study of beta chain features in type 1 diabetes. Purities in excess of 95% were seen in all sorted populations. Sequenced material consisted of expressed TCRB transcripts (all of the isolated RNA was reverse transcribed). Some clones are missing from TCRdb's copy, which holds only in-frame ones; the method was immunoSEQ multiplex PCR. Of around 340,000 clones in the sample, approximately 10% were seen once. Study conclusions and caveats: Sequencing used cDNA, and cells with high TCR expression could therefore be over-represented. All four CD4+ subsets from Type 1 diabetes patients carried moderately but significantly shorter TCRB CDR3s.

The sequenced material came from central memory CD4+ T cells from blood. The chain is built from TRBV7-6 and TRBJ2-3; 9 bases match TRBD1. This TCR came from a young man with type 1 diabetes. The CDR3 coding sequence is TGTGCCAGCAGCTTAGTGCTCGGGACAGGGAGGAAAGATACGCAGTATTTT. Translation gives CASSLVLGTGRKDTQYF.